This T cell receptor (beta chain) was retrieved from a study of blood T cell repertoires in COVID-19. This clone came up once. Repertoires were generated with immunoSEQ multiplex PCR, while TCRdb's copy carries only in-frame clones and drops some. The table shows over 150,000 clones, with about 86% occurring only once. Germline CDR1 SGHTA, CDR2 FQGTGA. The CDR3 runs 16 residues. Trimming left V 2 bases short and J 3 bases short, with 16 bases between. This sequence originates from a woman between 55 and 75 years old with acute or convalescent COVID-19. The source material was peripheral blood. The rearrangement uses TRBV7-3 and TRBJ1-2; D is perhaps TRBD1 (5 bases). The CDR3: CASSLHMGQLDYGYTF. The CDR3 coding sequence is TGTGCCAGCAGCTTACATATGGGGCAGCTAGACTATGGCTACACCTTC.